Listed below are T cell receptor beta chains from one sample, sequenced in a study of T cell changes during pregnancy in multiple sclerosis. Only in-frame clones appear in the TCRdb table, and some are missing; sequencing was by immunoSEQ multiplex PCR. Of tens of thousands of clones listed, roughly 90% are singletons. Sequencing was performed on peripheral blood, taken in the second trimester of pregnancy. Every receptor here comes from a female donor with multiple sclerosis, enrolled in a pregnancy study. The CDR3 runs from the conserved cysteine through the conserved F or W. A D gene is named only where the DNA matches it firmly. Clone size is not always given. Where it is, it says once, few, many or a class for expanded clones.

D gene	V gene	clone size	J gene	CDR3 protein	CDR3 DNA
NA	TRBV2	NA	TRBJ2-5	CASHQDPGRETQYF	TGTGCCAGCCACCAGGACCCAGGGAGGGAGACCCAGTACTTC
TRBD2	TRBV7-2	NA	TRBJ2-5	CASSLRSKRGGLETQYF	TGTGCCAGCAGCTTAAGGTCGAAGCGGGGGGGCCTAGAGACCCAGTACTTC
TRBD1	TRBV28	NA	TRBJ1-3	CASSSPTGLFGSGNTIYF	TGTGCCAGCAGTTCGCCGACAGGGCTTTTTGGCAGCGGAAACACCATATATTTT
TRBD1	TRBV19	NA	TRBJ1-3	CASSTGGGSLSGNTIYF	TGTGCCAGTAGTACGGGAGGGGGCTCGCTTTCTGGAAACACCATATATTTT
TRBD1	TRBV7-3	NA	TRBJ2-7	CASSLGGTGAYEQYF	TGTGCCAGCAGCTTAGGTGGGACAGGAGCCTACGAGCAGTACTTC
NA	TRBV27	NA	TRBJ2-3	CASSLIGGDHTDTQYF	TGTGCCAGCAGTTTAATCGGCGGGGATCACACAGATACGCAGTATTTT
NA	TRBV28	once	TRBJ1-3	CASSLELSGNTIYF	TGTGCCAGCAGTTTAGAACTCTCTGGAAACACCATATATTTT
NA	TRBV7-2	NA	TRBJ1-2	CASSTDQGRPYGYTF	TGTGCCAGCAGCACGGACCAGGGGCGTCCCTATGGCTACACCTTC
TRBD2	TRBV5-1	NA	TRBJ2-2	CASSLRTSGVNTGELFF	TGCGCCAGCAGCCTTAGGACTAGCGGGGTGAACACCGGGGAGCTGTTTTTT
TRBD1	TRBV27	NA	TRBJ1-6	CASSFFLGQGNSPLHF	TGTGCCAGCAGTTTCTTTTTGGGACAGGGGAATTCACCCCTCCACTTT
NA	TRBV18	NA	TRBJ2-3	CASSPLGDTQYF	TGTGCCAGCTCACCGCTCGGAGATACGCAGTATTTT
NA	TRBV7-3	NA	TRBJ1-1	CASSSLPTGLTEAFF	TGTGCCAGCAGCTCCCTACCCACAGGGCTCACTGAAGCTTTCTTT
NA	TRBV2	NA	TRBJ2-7	CASSETGSSYEQYF	TGTGCCAGCAGTGAAACAGGGAGCTCCTACGAGCAGTACTTC
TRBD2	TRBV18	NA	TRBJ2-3	CASRPGLGADTQYF	TGTGCCAGCAGGCCGGGACTAGGTGCAGATACGCAGTATTTT
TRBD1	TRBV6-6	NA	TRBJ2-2	CASTQKGQENTGELFF	TGTGCCAGCACCCAAAAGGGACAGGAGAACACCGGGGAGCTGTTTTTT
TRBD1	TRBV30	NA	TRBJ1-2	CAWRGDREDYGYTF	TGTGCCTGGAGAGGGGACAGGGAGGACTATGGCTACACCTTC
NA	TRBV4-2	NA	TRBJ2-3	CASSQSAGEPPSTDTQYF	TGTGCCAGCAGCCAATCAGCGGGTGAACCTCCTAGCACAGATACGCAGTATTTT